These T cell receptor beta chains were read from a single sample in a study of T cells after yellow fever vaccination. TCRdb itself ran the 5' RACE reads through MiXCR, one entry per CDR3 protein. This sample has about 260,000 distinct CDR3 sequences, with over 10% found just once. Material: CD4+ T cells sorted from PBMCs, obtained 45 days after the yellow fever booster vaccination. The receptors originated from a man aged 25-45 years who received the YFV17D yellow fever vaccine. Both conserved end residues are part of each CDR3. The D gene is left open where the match is weak. Clone size is given for some rows only: seen once, a few or many times, or a class if the clone is expanded.

v_call,j_call,clone_size,d_call,cdr3_aa,cdr3_nt
TRBV15,TRBJ1-1,many,.,CATSLFTNTEAFF,TGTGCCACCAGCCTTTTCACGAACACTGAAGCTTTCTTT
TRBV7-8,TRBJ1-3,few,.,CASSLQISGNTIYF,TGTGCCAGCAGCTTACAGATCTCTGGAAACACCATATATTTT
TRBV6-5,TRBJ1-1,few,TRBD1,CASGYRGENTEAFF,TGTGCCAGCGGCTACAGGGGCGAAAACACTGAAGCTTTCTTT
TRBV15,TRBJ2-3,.,.,CATSSRRGSDTQYF,TGTGCCACCAGCTCCCGTCGGGGCTCAGATACGCAGTATTTT
TRBV6-6,TRBJ2-5,many,.,CASSYSWETQYF,TGTGCCAGCAGTTACTCGTGGGAGACCCAGTACTTC
TRBV16,TRBJ2-2,few,TRBD1,CASSQGQGRNTGELFF,TGTGCCAGCAGCCAAGGACAGGGGAGGAACACCGGGGAGCTGTTTTTT
TRBV28,TRBJ2-7,few,.,CASRAWAEDYEQYF,TGTGCCAGCAGGGCTTGGGCAGAGGACTACGAGCAGTACTTC
TRBV7-2,TRBJ2-5,many,.,CASSPRVGAGETQYF,TGTGCCAGCAGCCCAAGAGTGGGGGCGGGAGAGACCCAGTACTTC
TRBV5-4,TRBJ2-3,few,.,CASSSGKTDTQYF,TGTGCCAGCAGCTCCGGGAAGACAGATACGCAGTATTTT
TRBV4-3,TRBJ2-7,.,.,CASSPRTEAVSLEQYF,TGCGCCAGCAGCCCGCGGACGGAGGCTGTATCTTTGGAGCAGTACTTC
TRBV20-1,TRBJ2-1,few,TRBD2,CSGALAGTYNEQFF,TGCAGTGGGGCACTAGCGGGCACCTACAATGAGCAGTTCTTC
TRBV5-6,TRBJ2-3,few,.,CASTRGGSADTQYF,TGTGCCAGCACCCGGGGCGGGTCGGCAGATACGCAGTATTTT
TRBV5-1,TRBJ2-3,.,TRBD1,CASSLRTGGGDTQYF,TGCGCCAGCAGCTTGCGGACAGGGGGAGGAGATACGCAGTATTTT
TRBV11-2,TRBJ2-1,.,TRBD1,CASSHGQGGYNEQFF,TGTGCCAGCAGCCACGGACAGGGTGGATACAATGAGCAGTTCTTC
TRBV12-3/TRBV12-4,TRBJ1-1,.,.,CASSKRSEALF,TGTGCCAGCAGTAAGAGGAGTGAAGCTTTGTTT
TRBV12-3/TRBV12-4,TRBJ1-1,few,.,CASTPGYGEAFF,TGTGCCAGCACCCCAGGCTATGGTGAAGCTTTCTTT
TRBV28,TRBJ2-7,.,.,CASKAYYEQYF,TGTGCCAGCAAGGCTTATTACGAGCAGTACTTC
TRBV9,TRBJ2-7,.,TRBD2,CASSVSGGGFHEQYF,TGTGCCAGCAGCGTCAGTGGGGGGGGGTTCCACGAGCAGTACTTC
TRBV20-1,TRBJ2-7,.,TRBD1,CSAPDPGQIIYEQYF,TGCAGTGCTCCCGACCCGGGACAGATTATCTACGAGCAGTACTTC
TRBV5-1,TRBJ2-5,.,TRBD2,CASSLGASGYQETQYF,TGCGCCAGCAGCTTGGGGGCTAGCGGGTATCAAGAGACCCAGTACTTC
TRBV12-3/TRBV12-4,TRBJ2-5,few,TRBD1,CASSFRDSQYF,TGTGCCAGCAGTTTTCGGGACAGCCAGTACTTC
TRBV14,TRBJ2-1,.,TRBD2,CASSSLAGVWEQFF,TGTGCCAGCAGCTCACTAGCGGGAGTGTGGGAGCAGTTCTTC
TRBV12-3/TRBV12-4,TRBJ2-5,many,TRBD1,CASGRTGGAGETQYF,TGTGCCAGCGGTAGGACAGGGGGCGCGGGAGAGACCCAGTACTTC
TRBV5-1,TRBJ1-1,few,.,CASSLAEGRSTEAFF,TGCGCCAGCAGCTTGGCCGAGGGGAGGAGCACTGAAGCTTTCTTT
TRBV6-2/TRBV6-3,TRBJ1-5,.,.,CASSVRPLGGYQPQHF,TGTGCCAGCAGTGTCAGACCCCTGGGAGGTTATCAGCCCCAGCATTTT
TRBV20-1,TRBJ2-7,.,TRBD2,CSARPGLAGYNEQYF,TGCAGTGCTAGGCCGGGACTAGCGGGATACAATGAGCAGTACTTC
TRBV7-2,TRBJ2-1,.,TRBD2,CASSTGLAGVNEQFF,TGTGCCAGCAGCACCGGACTAGCGGGAGTTAATGAGCAGTTCTTC
TRBV5-1,TRBJ2-5,.,TRBD2,CASSPGPSGVQETQYF,TGCGCCAGCAGCCCCGGACCGAGCGGGGTCCAAGAGACCCAGTACTTC
TRBV20-1,TRBJ2-5,few,.,CSARDSRSQETQYF,TGCAGTGCTAGGGACAGTCGGTCCCAAGAGACCCAGTACTTC
TRBV10-3,TRBJ2-3,.,.,CAISDSGFTDTQYF,TGTGCCATCAGTGATAGCGGCTTCACAGATACGCAGTATTTT
TRBV7-7,TRBJ1-1,few,.,CASSLQVTFTEAFF,TGTGCCAGCAGCTTGCAGGTTACATTCACTGAAGCTTTCTTT
TRBV11-2,TRBJ2-5,.,TRBD2,CASSLIGSTSGAAGTQYF,TGTGCCAGCAGCTTAATCGGAAGCACTAGCGGTGCCGCGGGGACCCAGTACTTC
TRBV5-1,TRBJ2-3,.,TRBD2,CASSSLLAGGTDTQYF,TGCGCCAGCAGCTCCCTACTAGCGGGGGGCACAGATACGCAGTATTTT
TRBV7-2,TRBJ2-7,few,.,CASSLRQFYEQYF,TGTGCCAGCAGCTTAAGACAGTTTTACGAGCAGTACTTC
TRBV3-1,TRBJ2-7,.,.,CASSQERVGEQYF,TGTGCCAGCAGCCAAGAGAGGGTGGGCGAGCAGTACTTC
TRBV24-1,TRBJ2-2,few,.,CATSRTPTGELFF,TGTGCCACCAGTCGGACACCCACCGGGGAGCTGTTTTTT
TRBV10-3,TRBJ2-1,.,TRBD2,CAISESGTSGRSSYNEQFF,TGTGCCATCAGTGAGTCGGGGACTAGCGGGAGGAGCTCCTACAATGAGCAGTTCTTC
TRBV11-2,TRBJ2-2,few,TRBD2,CASSFLSGRRTGELFF,TGTGCCAGCAGTTTTCTTAGCGGGAGGCGCACCGGGGAGCTGTTTTTT
TRBV23-1,TRBJ2-3,.,.,CASSQSGLRSEYF,TGCGCCAGCAGTCAATCTGGACTCCGAAGTGAATATTTT
TRBV12-3/TRBV12-4,TRBJ2-5,few,TRBD2,CASSFGTTSRGSQYF,TGTGCCAGCAGTTTTGGGACTACCAGCCGGGGGTCCCAGTACTTC
TRBV15,TRBJ2-2,.,.,CANSLGSLGTGELFF,TGTGCCAACAGCCTAGGTAGTCTTGGCACCGGGGAGCTGTTTTTT
TRBV7-9,TRBJ2-7,few,.,CASSLEQGFSYEQYF,TGTGCCAGCAGCTTAGAACAGGGCTTCTCCTACGAGCAGTACTTC
TRBV15,TRBJ2-5,.,TRBD1,CATSRAGGMRETQYF,TGTGCCACCAGCAGAGCAGGGGGAATGCGGGAGACCCAGTACTTC
TRBV6-6,TRBJ2-5,.,.,CASSARGGGTQYF,TGTGCCAGCAGTGCTAGGGGGGGTGGGACCCAGTACTTC